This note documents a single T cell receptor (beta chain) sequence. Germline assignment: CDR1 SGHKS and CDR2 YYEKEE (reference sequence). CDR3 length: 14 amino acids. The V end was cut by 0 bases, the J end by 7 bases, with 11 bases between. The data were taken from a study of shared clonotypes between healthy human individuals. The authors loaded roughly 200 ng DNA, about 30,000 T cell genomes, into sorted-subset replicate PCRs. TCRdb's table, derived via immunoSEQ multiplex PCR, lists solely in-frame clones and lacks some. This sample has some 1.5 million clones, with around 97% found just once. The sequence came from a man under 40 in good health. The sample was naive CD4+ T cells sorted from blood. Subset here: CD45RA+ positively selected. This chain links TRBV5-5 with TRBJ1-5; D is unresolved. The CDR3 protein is CASSLARRSQPQHF. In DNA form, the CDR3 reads TGTGCCAGCAGCTTGGCCAGGAGGAGCCAGCCCCAGCATTTT.